This note documents a single TCR beta chain sequence. Germline V gene lookup returns CDR1 SGHTA and CDR2 FQGNSA. V was pared by 0 bases and J by 5 bases, with 11 bases between. This CDR3 spans 15 amino acids. As processed by the authors: Reference gene primers were amplified, and this amplification served to estimate nucleated cell counts. Repertoires were generated with immunoSEQ multiplex PCR, while TCRdb's copy carries only in-frame clones and drops some. The V and J calls and clone size are taken from that table; D and trimming were inferred from the DNA. In the table there are about 98,000 clones, about four fifths of which are singletons. This sample was included in a study of blood T cell repertoires in COVID-19. Study information: The United States, Italy and Spain supplied acute and convalescent COVID-19 samples. T cells, B-cell-depleted T cells, or PBMCs provided the cDNA or gDNA that served as material.

The receptor was isolated from a man aged 35 to 55 with active or convalescent COVID-19. The sample consisted of peripheral blood. The genes are TRBV7-2 and TRBJ1-5, with D perhaps TRBD1 (6 bases). The CDR3 spells CASSLAGTNDQPQHF. The CDR3 coding sequence is TGTGCCAGCAGCTTAGCAGGGACAAATGATCAGCCCCAGCATTTT.